The sample holds a few counts of the clone carrying this T cell receptor (beta chain). Its antigen is not known. The sample is drawn from a study of beta chain features in type 1 diabetes. About the study: Healthy donors and patients showed comparable age, gender and cell yields. Findings and limits, study-wide: Among patients with Type 1 diabetes, TCRB CDR3s were moderately but significantly shorter in every one of the four CD4+ subsets.

Investigators reverse transcribed all isolated RNA, so they sequenced expressed TCRB transcripts. An average of about 3.57 million reads was obtained for naive, central memory and regulatory T cell samples. The method was immunoSEQ multiplex PCR; TCRdb's version includes in-frame clones alone and lacks a portion of them. The sample includes 300,000 to 400,000 clones, around 9.7% of them seen just once. Between the trimmed V and J ends, which lost 0 bases and 0 bases, there was a span of 16 bases. The CDR3 spans 18 residues. The germline gives CDR1 SGHRS, CDR2 YFSETQ. This clonotype originated in a man under 40 with type 1 diabetes. This chain joins TRBV5-1 and TRBJ2-1; D call uncertain. The sample was central memory CD4+ T cells from blood. For the CDR3, the DNA is TGCGCCAGCAGCTTGGAAGGCGGCGTGGGAAGCTCCTACAATGAGCAGTTCTTC. Translation: CASSLEGGVGSSYNEQFF.